Presented here are 8 T cell receptor beta chains from one specimen sequenced in a study of blood T cell repertoires in COVID-19. TCRdb's copy holds only in-frame clones and misses some; the assay was immunoSEQ multiplex PCR. The sample records 220,000 or so clones, roughly 85% being singletons. The material sequenced was peripheral blood. These receptors all come from an elderly woman with acute or convalescent COVID-19.

This sequence joins TRBV5-1 and TRBJ2-1, with D possibly TRBD1 on 5 matching bases. The germline CDR1 and CDR2 sequences are SGHRS and YFSETQ. This CDR3 has 14 residues. Trimming took off 0 bases at V and 8 bases at J, with 12 bases between the two ends. The CDR3 sequence is CASSLETANDEQFF. DNA of the CDR3: TGCGCCAGCAGCTTGGAGACAGCAAACGATGAGCAGTTCTTC.

The chain couples TRBV5-6 to TRBJ1-1, with TRBD1 matching 7 bases. Germline values: CDR1 SGHDT, CDR2 YYEEEE. The CDR3 runs to 16 residues. Trimming cost V 2 bases and J 6 bases; bases outside gene matches: 13. The CDR3 loop is CASSLTYRGNFAEAFF. In DNA, the CDR3 is TGTGCCAGCAGCTTAACCTACAGGGGTAATTTCGCTGAAGCTTTCTTT.

CDR3 protein: CASGTGTNYGYTF. CDR3 in DNA: TGTGCCAGCGGGACAGGGACGAACTATGGCTACACCTTC. The chain carries TRBV28 and TRBJ1-2, with 9 bases lining up with TRBD1. Germline V gene data show CDR1 as MDHEN and CDR2 as SYDVKM. Trimming cost V 8 bases and J 2 bases; bases outside gene matches: 3. The CDR3 extends over 13 amino acids.

The chain is built from TRBV12-3 or TRBV12-4 and TRBJ1-5, with 8 nucleotides matching TRBD1. The CDR3 contains 13 residues. The trim removed 6 bases at V and 5 bases at J, leaving 3 bases unmatched. The CDR3 protein is CASRNRGDQPQHF. The CDR3 DNA is TGTGCCAGCAGGAACAGGGGGGATCAGCCCCAGCATTTT.

The genes are TRBV7-8 and TRBJ2-7; the D is unclear. The CDR3 consists of 13 residues. CDR1 is SGHVS, CDR2 FQNEAQ, per germline. V was trimmed by 6 bases and J by 4 bases, leaving 13 bases between them. CDR3 in amino acids: CASSFTPTYEQYF. The CDR3 DNA reads TGTGCCAGCAGTTTTACGCCGACTTACGAGCAGTACTTC.

This clone has more than one count but fewer than ten. The V and J genes are TRBV4-2 and TRBJ2-1, with 9 positions matching TRBD2. The CDR3 covers 17 residues. Germline values: CDR1 LGHNA, CDR2 YNFKEQ. V dropped 0 bases and J dropped 8; count of bases not matched to a gene: 11. CDR3: CASSQENSGGARHEQFF. The CDR3 bases are TGTGCCAGCAGCCAAGAAAATAGCGGGGGCGCCCGGCATGAGCAGTTCTTC.

The chain carries TRBV3-1 (or the pseudogene TRBV3-2) and TRBJ2-6, with unresolved D. Germline lookup yields CDR1 LGHDT and CDR2 YNNKEL (reference sequence). This CDR3 has 15 residues. Trimming left V 4 bases short and J 0 bases short, with 7 bases between. In DNA, the CDR3 is TGTGCCAGCAGCCTACGGAGCTCTGGGGCCAACGTCCTGACTTTC. Translation: CASSLRSSGANVLTF.

Regarding this clone: Within the sample, other DNA sequences also encode this same CDR3. CDR3 region: CASSLAGPSGTDTQYF. Written as DNA, the CDR3 is TGCGCCAGCAGCTTGGCCGGGCCTAGCGGCACAGATACGCAGTATTTT. J is TRBJ2-3 and V is TRBV5-1; D may be TRBD2 (6 bases). V was shortened by 0 bases and J by 1 base, with 12 bases between the two germline ends. CDR3 length: 16 residues. Per the germline V gene, CDR1 is SGHRS and CDR2 is YFSETQ.